This TCR beta chain was profiled in a study of blood T cell repertoires in COVID-19. V shed 5 bases and J 5 bases; nucleotides not matched to a gene: 8. Germline loops: CDR1 ENHRY, CDR2 SYGVKD. This CDR3 comprises 15 residues. The repertoire was sequenced with immunoSEQ multiplex PCR; TCRdb's copy has only in-frame clones and lacks some. The sample shows 140,000 to 150,000 clones, just under 80% of them seen only once. V and J are TRBV10-3 and TRBJ2-1; 8 nucleotides agree with TRBD1. This receptor was identified in a woman aged 55-70 years with acute or convalescent COVID-19. The sample consisted of peripheral blood. The chain's CDR3 is CAISQGAVRDNEQFF. The CDR3 nucleotides read TGTGCCATCAGTCAGGGGGCAGTCAGGGACAATGAGCAGTTCTTC.